The 21 T cell receptor beta chains presented below share a single source sample, sequenced in a study of blood T cell repertoires in COVID-19. The data were produced by immunoSEQ multiplex PCR, yet TCRdb's version contains in-frame clones alone and is incomplete. The data hold fewer than 300,000 clones, with about 85% observed a single time. Sequenced: PBMCs or T cells enriched from blood (not recorded which). These TCRs come from a woman between 50 and 59 years old who had recovered from COVID-19.

The genes are TRBV9 and TRBJ2-7; D possibly corresponds to TRBD2 (6 bases). The germline V gene encodes CDR1 SGDLS and CDR2 YYNGEE. CDR3 length: 15 residues. The germline V and J ends were trimmed by 1 base and 0 bases, with 11 bases remaining between them. CDR3 residues: CASSVSSGHSYEQYF. The CDR3 DNA reads as TGTGCCAGCAGCGTATCAAGCGGGCACTCCTACGAGCAGTACTTC.

This clone was seen a few times. The chain uses TRBV30 and TRBJ1-4, with unresolved D. In germline, CDR1 is GTSNPN, CDR2 SVGIG (reference sequence). CDR3 size: 12 residues. V dropped 5 bases and J dropped 5 bases, with 9 bases sitting between them. DNA of the CDR3: TGTGCCTGGGACGGTGCCAATGAAAAACTGTTTTTT. This translates into CAWDGANEKLFF.

This clone has only one observation. This chain links TRBV5-1 with TRBJ1-6, with 7 bases that match TRBD1. Losses at the gene ends were 4 bases for V and 8 bases for J; bases not matched to a gene: 9. This CDR3 region has 15 residues. In germline, CDR1 is SGHRS, CDR2 YFSETQ. CDR3: CASSITPTGDSPLHF. Written as DNA, the CDR3 is TGCGCCAGCAGCATCACCCCCACAGGGGATTCACCCCTCCACTTT. The whole variable domain, filled in from reference TRBV5-1 and TRBJ1-6, reads KAGVTQTPRYLIKTRGQQVTLSCSPISGHRSVSWYQQTPGQGLQFLFEYFSETQRNKGNFPGRFSGRQFSNSRSEMNVSTLELGDSALYLCASSITPTGDSPLHFGNGTRLTVT.

The rearrangement uses TRBV6-6 and TRBJ1-6, with 7 bases matching TRBD1. This CDR3 is built from 16 residues. The V gene's germline CDR1 is MNHNY and CDR2 SVGAGI (reference sequence). Germline trimming cut 4 bases from V and 6 bases from J; bases unmatched to any gene: 9. CDR3 sequence (DNA): TGTGCCAGCAGTTTGGACGGGGACAGAATTAATTCACCCCTCCACTTT. It translates to CASSLDGDRINSPLHF.

CDR3 region: CASSQQGNEKLFF. CDR3 nucleotides: TGCGCCAGCAGCCAGCAGGGGAATGAAAAACTGTTTTTT. The chain employs TRBV5-1 and TRBJ1-4; TRBD1 might be the D (6 bases). This CDR3 contains 13 residues. Trimming shortened V by 4 bases and J by 5 bases, and 9 bases separated the two germline ends. From germline, CDR1 is SGHRS and CDR2 YFSETQ.

The chain is built from TRBV10-3 and TRBJ1-1; D possibly corresponds to TRBD1 (5 bases). Germline loops: CDR1 ENHRY, CDR2 SYGVKD. V was shortened by 7 bases and J by 3 bases, with 18 bases between the two germline ends. The CDR3 contains 15 residues. Written as DNA, the CDR3 is TGTGCCATCAATTCCCAGTTAGCGGGGGACACTGAAGCTTTCTTT. Protein: CAINSQLAGDTEAFF.

The gene calls are TRBV7-8 and TRBJ2-7, with 7 bases aligning to TRBD1. The V segment lost 1 base and the J segment 3 bases; nucleotides outside the gene matches: 6. CDR1 is SGHVS and CDR2 is FQNEAQ in the germline V gene. The CDR3 covers 15 residues. The CDR3, as DNA: TGTGCCAGCAGCTTAGGTCAGGGGGTGTACTACGAGCAGTACTTC. It codes for CASSLGQGVYYEQYF.

V is TRBV11-2 and J is TRBJ2-7; no definite D call. The germline CDR1 and CDR2 sequences are SGHAT and FQNNGV. Trimming stripped 5 bases from V and 4 bases from J, with 9 bases between. The CDR3 is 12 residues long. The CDR3 reads CASSPPRYEQYF. The CDR3 nucleotides are TGTGCCAGCAGCCCCCCGAGGTACGAGCAGTACTTC.

The rearrangement uses TRBV29-1 and TRBJ2-7; the match to TRBD2 covers 7 bases. Germline loops: CDR1 SQVTM, CDR2 ANQGSEA. V trimming: 3 bases; J trimming: 3 bases; junction bases outside the gene matches: 5. This CDR3 comprises 13 residues. The chain's CDR3 is CSVEGEGIYEQYF. The DNA of the CDR3 is TGCAGCGTTGAGGGGGAGGGAATCTACGAGCAGTACTTC.

Turning to this clone: Within the sample, other DNA sequences also encode this same CDR3. The rearrangement joins TRBV24-1 to TRBJ1-2, with D possibly being TRBD1 (6 bases). V was pared by 10 bases and J by 4 bases, with 12 bases between. Germline-derived CDR1 and CDR2 are KGHDR and SFDVKD. This CDR3 spans 12 amino acids. CDR3 sequence (DNA): TGTGCCACTGACAGGACCTTCTATGGCTACACCTTC. Translation: CATDRTFYGYTF.

The V call is TRBV6-4, the J call TRBJ1-2; 8 positions match TRBD1. Germline values: CDR1 MRHNA, CDR2 SNTAGT. V dropped 6 bases and J dropped 8; count of bases not matched to a gene: 11. The CDR3 is made up of 14 amino acids. CDR3 coding DNA: TGTGCCAGCAGCACGACAGGAACAGGGGGAGGCTACACCTTC. It yields the protein CASSTTGTGGGYTF.

The genes are TRBV28 and TRBJ1-2; D not certain. Germline assignment: CDR1 MDHEN and CDR2 SYDVKM. The CDR3 spans 14 residues. V gave up 3 bases and J gave up 3 bases, with 11 bases separating them. The CDR3 loop reads CASSFPVSYYGYTF. CDR3 DNA: TGTGCCAGCAGTTTCCCGGTGAGCTACTATGGCTACACCTTC.

The chain links TRBV30 to TRBJ1-1; unclear D gene. This CDR3 contains 13 residues. Germline loops: CDR1 GTSNPN, CDR2 SVGIG (reference sequence). Trimming left V 0 bases short and J 4 bases short, with 9 bases between. The CDR3: CAWSVLPSTEAFF. The CDR3 nucleotides are TGTGCCTGGAGTGTACTCCCGTCCACTGAAGCTTTCTTT.

The V and J genes are TRBV6-5 and TRBJ2-7; TRBD1 might be the D (5 bases). Trimming removed 9 bases at V and 6 bases at J, with 18 bases between. Germline lookup yields CDR1 MNHEY and CDR2 SVGAGI. This CDR3 spans 13 amino acids. CDR3 in DNA: TGTGCCAGTAACCCGAGCAGGGAACGCGAGCAGTACTTC. Translation: CASNPSREREQYF.

V is TRBV7-8 and J is TRBJ1-4; a possible D gene is TRBD1 (5 bases). CDR3 length equals 16 residues. The ends were cut back, 5 bases at V and 0 bases at J, with 13 bases in the middle. Germline loops: CDR1 SGHVS, CDR2 FQNEAQ. CDR3 bases: TGTGCCAGCAGCCAAGGGGTCGCCACAACTAATGAAAAACTGTTTTTT. Translated: CASSQGVATTNEKLFF.

A few counts support this clone. CDR3 nucleotide sequence: TGCAGCGTAGCTAGGACTAGCGGGAGCTCCTACGAGCAGTACTTC. It yields the protein CSVARTSGSSYEQYF. V gene TRBV29-1 combines with J gene TRBJ2-7; 13 nucleotides line up with TRBD2. Losses at the gene ends were 6 bases for V and 0 bases for J; bases not matched to a gene: 5. Germline CDR1 SQVTM, CDR2 ANQGSEA. The CDR3 is 15 amino acids.

This chain links TRBV11-2 with TRBJ2-2, with D possibly being TRBD2 (7 bases). Germline CDR1 and CDR2: SGHAT and FQNNGV. CDR3 length equals 17 residues. Between the trimmed V and J ends, which lost 3 bases and 5 bases, there was a span of 19 bases. The DNA of the CDR3 is TGTGCCAGCAGCTTCCCCGTAGGGGGGGCGCGTACCGGGGAGCTGTTTTTT. Encoded protein: CASSFPVGGARTGELFF. Looking up the rest from reference TRBV11-2 and TRBJ2-2 gives the full variable domain: EAGVAQSPRYKIIEKRQSVAFWCNPISGHATLYWYQQILGQGPKLLIQFQNNGVVDDSQLPKDRFSAERLKGVDSTLKIQPAKLEDSAVYLCASSFPVGGARTGELFFGEGSRLTVL.

The gene calls are TRBV11-2 and TRBJ2-7; D ambiguous. CDR3 length: 11 amino acids. V was cut by 1 base and J by 6 bases, with 4 bases left in between. Germline V lookup: CDR1 SGHAT, CDR2 FQNNGV. The CDR3, as DNA: TGTGCCAGCAGCTTAGTTATCGAGCAGTACTTC. It is translated as CASSLVIEQYF.

This chain links TRBV30 with TRBJ1-2, with D possibly being TRBD1 (6 bases). The CDR3 sequence is 13 residues long. Germline assignment: CDR1 GTSNPN and CDR2 SVGIG (reference sequence). V was pared by 3 bases and J by 5 bases, with 13 bases between. The DNA of the CDR3 is TGTGCCTGGAGACTAGGACAGACTTATGGCTACACCTTC. This encodes CAWRLGQTYGYTF.

This rearrangement joins TRBV5-4 to TRBJ1-1; D ambiguous. Trimming removed 2 bases from V and 0 bases from J, with 8 bases in between. The CDR3 covers 14 residues. Per the germline V gene, CDR1 is SGHNT and CDR2 is YYREEE (reference sequence). The CDR3 DNA reads as TGTGCCAGCAGCTTTTCGGGGATGAACACTGAAGCTTTCTTT. Amino acids: CASSFSGMNTEAFF.

This clone was seen only once. The chain combines TRBV12-3 or TRBV12-4 with TRBJ1-1, with a weak D call TRBD1 (5 bases). The germline V and J ends were trimmed by 3 bases and 5 bases, with 10 bases remaining between them. This CDR3 contains 13 residues. The CDR3 coding sequence is TGTGCCAGCAGTTTTATAGGGGATACTGAAGCTTTCTTT. Translating it yields CASSFIGDTEAFF.